This entry lists 18 T cell receptor beta chains sequenced from one sample in a study of cytomegalovirus exposure and HLA in healthy donors. Amplification used 60 Vbeta primers and 13 Jbeta primers. Assay: immunoSEQ multiplex PCR; the TCRdb copy retains only in-frame clones and omits some. Altogether approximately 190,000 clones are present, roughly 81% being singletons, with the ten largest covering roughly 2%. Sequencing was carried out using PBMCs. The source is a woman aged 30 to 39 in good health and CMV-seropositive.

The chain employs TRBV28 and TRBJ2-1, with no clear D. The V gene lost 2 bases and the J gene lost 4 bases, with 6 bases spanning the gap. The V gene's germline CDR1 is MDHEN and CDR2 SYDVKM. This CDR3 has 13 residues. The DNA of the CDR3 is TGTGCCAGCAGTTTAAACGAGTACAATGAGCAGTTCTTC. It is translated as CASSLNEYNEQFF.

The chain carries TRBV27 and TRBJ2-3; weak D call: TRBD2 (6 bases). V dropped 8 bases and J dropped 6 bases, with 18 bases sitting between them. The germline CDR1 and CDR2 sequences are MNHEY and SMNVEV (reference sequence). The CDR3 contains 14 residues. The CDR3 DNA reads TGTGCCAGCGCAAACGCAGGGACTTGGGATACGCAGTATTTT. As protein: CASANAGTWDTQYF.

The chain uses TRBV19 and TRBJ1-5; D unclear. V was shortened by 0 bases and J by 2 bases, with 20 bases between the two germline ends. Germline V gene data show CDR1 as LNHDA and CDR2 as SQIVND (reference sequence). This CDR3 is built from 19 residues. The CDR3 DNA sequence: TGTGCCAGTAGTATAGATGGAGGAACGGCCGCCCGGGGCAATCAGCCCCAGCATTTT. The encoded protein is CASSIDGGTAARGNQPQHF.

V and J are TRBV28 and TRBJ1-1, with 9 positions matching TRBD1. The CDR3 extends over 15 amino acids. V lost 5 bases and J lost 4; bases outside the gene matches: 8. In germline, CDR1 is MDHEN, CDR2 SYDVKM. This CDR3 is CASSKPGQGITEAFF. The CDR3 DNA follows: TGTGCCAGCAGTAAACCGGGACAGGGAATCACTGAAGCTTTCTTT.

The V and J genes are TRBV20-1 and TRBJ1-1; D ambiguous. CDR1 and CDR2 from the germline V gene are DFQATT and SNEGSKA (reference sequence). With 7 bases removed from V and 10 bases from J, the gap between germline ends came to 16 bases. CDR3 length: 11 residues. CDR3 in amino acids: CSVGLRLVAFF. The DNA for the CDR3 is TGCAGTGTTGGTTTGAGGCTGGTAGCTTTCTTT.

This clone was counted only a few times. The V call is TRBV2, the J call TRBJ2-1, with 8 bases lining up with TRBD1. The CDR3 has 15 residues. Germline V gene lookup returns CDR1 SNHLY and CDR2 FYNNEI. V shed 7 bases, J shed 8 bases, and the junction held 13 bases outside the gene matches. CDR3 protein: CASTEQGATVDEQFF. The DNA of the CDR3 is TGTGCCAGCACTGAGCAGGGGGCAACGGTCGATGAGCAGTTCTTC.

V usage is TRBV6-1 and J usage is TRBJ1-5; 7 bases match TRBD1. CDR3 length: 13 amino acids. Looked up from germline, CDR1 is MNHNS and CDR2 is SASEGT. V shed 8 bases and J 3 bases; nucleotides not matched to a gene: 4. The CDR3 is CASEGQINQPQHF. Written as DNA, the CDR3 is TGTGCCAGCGAGGGACAGATCAATCAGCCCCAGCATTTT.

This chain links TRBV6-6 with TRBJ1-1, with TRBD1 identical over 10 bases. Trimming removed 1 base from V and 6 bases from J; junction bases left unmatched: 2. This CDR3 contains 14 residues. CDR1 is MNHNY and CDR2 is SVGAGI in the germline V gene (reference sequence). The CDR3 here is CASSYFGQGAEAFF. The DNA for the CDR3 is TGTGCCAGCAGTTACTTCGGACAGGGGGCTGAAGCTTTCTTT.

This chain joins TRBV7-8 and TRBJ1-2; D possibly corresponds to TRBD1 (6 bases). Trimming removed 0 bases from V and 0 bases from J, with 8 bases in between. From germline, CDR1 is SGHVS and CDR2 FQNEAQ. The CDR3 has 15 amino acids. The CDR3 nucleotides read TGTGCCAGCAGCTTAGCGACAGGAGCTAACTATGGCTACACCTTC. Translation gives CASSLATGANYGYTF.

This clone showed up just a few times. The chain links TRBV6-1 to TRBJ1-4; 8 bases are a match to TRBD1. Trimming removed 9 bases from V and 5 bases from J; junction bases left unmatched: 5. From germline, CDR1 is MNHNS and CDR2 SASEGT. The CDR3 is 13 residues long. In DNA, the CDR3 is TGTGCCAGTTCCGGGACAGGAAATGAAAAACTGTTTTTT. Translated: CASSGTGNEKLFF.

This chain connects TRBV6-4 to TRBJ1-1; D might be TRBD1 (6 bases). Between the trimmed V and J ends, which lost 3 bases and 11 bases, there was a span of 19 bases. This CDR3 spans 14 amino acids. Germline assignment: CDR1 MRHNA and CDR2 SNTAGT. As DNA, the CDR3 is TGTGCCAGCAGTGATCAACAGGGCATTGGAAAGGCTTTCTTT. Translation gives CASSDQQGIGKAFF.

CDR3 protein: CASSYSNRGPYEQYF. The CDR3 bases are TGTGCCAGCAGTTATTCGAACAGGGGGCCCTACGAGCAGTACTTC. V usage is TRBV6-5 and J usage is TRBJ2-7; 9 bases agree with TRBD1. V gave up 3 bases and J gave up 2 bases; unmatched junction bases: 5. CDR1 is MNHEY and CDR2 is SVGAGI in the germline V gene. The CDR3 has 15 residues.

Note on this clone: Other DNA sequences in this sample translate to the same CDR3. The chain couples TRBV4-1 to TRBJ2-1, with TRBD2 matching 7 bases. The J segment lost 0 bases and the V segment lost 2 bases, leaving 10 bases of the junction unmatched. The germline V gene has CDR1 MGHRA and CDR2 YSYEKL. The CDR3 is made up of 18 amino acids. CDR3 DNA sequence: TGCGCCAGCAGCCAACCCCTAGCGGACCTAAGCTCCTACAATGAGCAGTTCTTC. Translation gives CASSQPLADLSSYNEQFF.

The chain recombines TRBV6-6 with TRBJ1-3, with D uncertain. The V end lost 11 bases, the J end lost 3 bases, and 11 bases lay between the germline ends. CDR3 length: 12 amino acids. Germline V lookup: CDR1 MNHNY, CDR2 SVGAGI (reference sequence). This CDR3 is CAVGGFGNTIYF. The CDR3 bases are TGTGCCGTCGGCGGCTTTGGAAACACCATATATTTT.

This chain connects TRBV7-2 to TRBJ1-1; unclear D gene. CDR1 is SGHTA, CDR2 FQGNSA, per germline. The CDR3 runs to 13 residues. The ends were cut back, 0 bases at V and 6 bases at J, with 8 bases in the middle. CDR3 bases: TGTGCCAGCAGCTTAGCGCGATCCCCTGAAGCTTTCTTT. This codes for CASSLARSPEAFF.

The chain uses TRBV6-6 and TRBJ1-6; no reliable D call. This CDR3 region has 16 residues. The germline V and J ends were trimmed by 0 bases and 7 bases, with 13 bases remaining between them. Germline CDR1 reads MNHNY; CDR2 reads SVGAGI (reference sequence). CDR3 loop: CASSYSKQALNSPLHF. DNA for the CDR3: TGTGCCAGCAGTTACTCGAAGCAGGCATTAAATTCACCCCTCCACTTT.

This clone came up a few times. The chain is built from TRBV2 and TRBJ1-2; 8 bases map to TRBD1. The CDR3 has 15 amino acids. CDR1 and CDR2 (germline): SNHLY, FYNNEI. The V segment lost 6 bases and the J segment 1 base; nucleotides outside the gene matches: 7. The CDR3 sequence is CASREDRERNYGYTF. Written as DNA, the CDR3 is TGTGCCAGCAGAGAGGACAGGGAGCGTAACTATGGCTACACCTTC.

V usage is TRBV5-4 and J usage is TRBJ2-2; 10 nucleotides match TRBD1. From germline, CDR1 is SGHNT and CDR2 YYREEE (reference sequence). This CDR3 is 15 amino acids long. Trimming at V came to 4 bases and at J to 4 bases, leaving 4 bases not matched to a gene. The chain's CDR3 is CASSHDRGRTGELFF. In DNA form, the CDR3 reads TGTGCCAGCAGCCACGACAGGGGGCGCACCGGGGAGCTGTTTTTT.